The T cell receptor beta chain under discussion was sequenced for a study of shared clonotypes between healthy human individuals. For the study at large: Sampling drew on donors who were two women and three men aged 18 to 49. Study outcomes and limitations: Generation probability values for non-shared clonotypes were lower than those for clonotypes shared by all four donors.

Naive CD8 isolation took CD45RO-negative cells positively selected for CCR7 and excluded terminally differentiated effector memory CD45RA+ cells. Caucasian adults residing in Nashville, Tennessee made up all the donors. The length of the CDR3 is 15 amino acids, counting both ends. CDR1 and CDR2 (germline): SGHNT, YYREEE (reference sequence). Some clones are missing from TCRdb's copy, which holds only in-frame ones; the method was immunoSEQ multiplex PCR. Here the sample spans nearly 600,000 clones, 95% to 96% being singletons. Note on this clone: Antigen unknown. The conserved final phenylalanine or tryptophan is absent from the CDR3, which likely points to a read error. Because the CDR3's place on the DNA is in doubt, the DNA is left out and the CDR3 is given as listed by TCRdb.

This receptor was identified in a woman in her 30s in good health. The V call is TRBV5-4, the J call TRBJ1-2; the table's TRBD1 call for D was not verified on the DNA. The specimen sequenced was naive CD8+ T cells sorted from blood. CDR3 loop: CASSIDGQVGYFPHV.